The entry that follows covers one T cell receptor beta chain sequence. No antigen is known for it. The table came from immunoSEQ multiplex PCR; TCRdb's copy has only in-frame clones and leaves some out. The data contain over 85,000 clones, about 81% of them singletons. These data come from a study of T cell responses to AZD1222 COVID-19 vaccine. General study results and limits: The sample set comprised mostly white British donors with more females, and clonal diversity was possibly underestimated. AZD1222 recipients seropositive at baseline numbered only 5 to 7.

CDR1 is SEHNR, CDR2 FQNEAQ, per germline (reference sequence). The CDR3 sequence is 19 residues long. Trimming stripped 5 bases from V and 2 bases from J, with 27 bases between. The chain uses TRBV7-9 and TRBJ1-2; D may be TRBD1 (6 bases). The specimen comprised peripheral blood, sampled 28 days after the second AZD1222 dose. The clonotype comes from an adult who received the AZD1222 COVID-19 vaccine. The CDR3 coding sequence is TGTGCCAGCAGCCCGGCGGGGGCGACTGGTCGCTTCATGAACTATGGCTACACCTTC. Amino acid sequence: CASSPAGATGRFMNYGYTF.